One and the same sample provided the 3 T cell receptor beta chains below, sequenced in a study of identical twins. TCRdb re-derived calls from the 5' RACE reads in MiXCR, one entry per CDR3 protein. The top ten clones hold 0.25% to 0.3% of a sample with around 1.7 million distinct CDR3 sequences, about 32% of them seen once. The sequenced sample consisted of cord blood. Source of these receptors: a newborn girl in good health.

Worth noting for this clonotype: Sequence at one end of the junction differs from germline and may be a read error. V is TRBV6-2 or TRBV6-3 and J is TRBJ2-1, with a weak D call TRBD2 (6 bases). The CDR3 spans 15 residues. Germline values: CDR1 MNHEY, CDR2 SVGEGT. CDR3 loop: CTSSYDRRAGSEQFF. For the CDR3, the DNA is TGTACCAGCAGTTACGACAGAAGGGCGGGAAGTGAGCAGTTCTTC.

The chain joins TRBV12-3 or TRBV12-4 to TRBJ2-3; D gene uncertain. CDR3 size: 13 residues. Trimming left V 6 bases short and J 6 bases short, with 13 bases between. The CDR3 nucleotides read TGTGCCAGCAGACACAACAGTCCGGATACGCAGTATTTT. It translates to CASRHNSPDTQYF.

The rearrangement uses TRBV4-1 and TRBJ2-3, with D hard to call. CDR1 and CDR2 from the germline V gene are MGHRA and YSYEKL. This CDR3 spans 16 amino acids. V was pared by 0 bases and J by 1 base, with 11 bases between. The CDR3 DNA reads TGCGCCAGCAGCCAAGATACCGGATTTTGCACAGATACGCAGTATTTT. Amino acids: CASSQDTGFCTDTQYF.